This TCR beta chain came from a study of early T cells in non-severe SARS-CoV-2 infection. Study-wide points: Reliance on VDJdb matching favored anti-spike CD8 responses; private and CD4 specificities were missed.

This clonotype was seen a handful of times. Its antigen remains unidentified. Individual cDNA molecules were tagged with unique molecular identifiers. Via MiXCR, TCRdb re-called the 5' RACE reads, giving one row per CDR3 protein. Of roughly 54,000 distinct CDR3 sequences in the sample, roughly 12% are singletons; the top ten hold 4.8%. What was sequenced was whole blood. This TCR derives from an adult who was a healthcare worker with PCR-confirmed SARS-CoV-2 infection or an uninfected control (not recorded which).

The CDR3 DNA sequence: TGCAGTGCTAGAGATCCTAGCGGAATAAACAATGAGCAGTTCTTC. It yields the protein CSARDPSGINNEQFF. The chain joins TRBV20-1 to TRBJ2-1; 7 nucleotides line up with TRBD2. With V trimmed by 0 bases and J by 5 bases, 7 bases remained unmatched. The germline CDR1 and CDR2 sequences are DFQATT and SNEGSKA (reference sequence). The length of the CDR3 is 15 residues.